This entry describes one T cell receptor (beta chain). Its target is unknown. The data were taken from a study of cytomegalovirus exposure and HLA in healthy donors. Findings and limits, study-wide: TCR beta V- and J-gene trimming, according to a later analysis, was linked to a missense DCLRE1C variant. Analyses of presence/absence relied on an assumption of roughly uniform sequencing depth across donors.

The CDR3 consists of 15 residues. V was shortened by 6 bases and J by 4 bases, with 17 bases between the two germline ends. Germline V CDR1 and CDR2: ENHRY, SYGVKD. With 60 Vbeta and 13 Jbeta primers, the PCR was carried out. Data came from immunoSEQ multiplex PCR; TCRdb stores just in-frame clones and leaves some out. This sample carries 160,000 or so clones, about 65% of them seen once, and the ten largest clones take more than 2.5%. Sequencing input: PBMCs. The receptor comes from a woman younger than 45 in good health and CMV-seronegative. The chain combines TRBV10-3 with TRBJ2-3; TRBD2 might be the D (6 bases). CDR3 sequence: CAISALSGAPDTQYF. CDR3 DNA: TGTGCCATCAGCGCCCTTTCGGGAGCCCCAGATACGCAGTATTTT.